This passage covers 10 T cell receptor beta chains from one sample sequenced in a study of blood T cell repertoires in COVID-19. Profiled with immunoSEQ multiplex PCR; TCRdb holds only in-frame clones, not every one. Of just over 80,000 clones in the sample, over 60% were seen once. Source material: peripheral blood. The receptors here all came from a woman older than 75 with active or convalescent COVID-19.

The chain couples TRBV25-1 to TRBJ2-1; TRBD2 agrees at 10 bases. The CDR3 runs 16 residues. Germline V CDR1 and CDR2: MGHDK, SYGVNS. V lost 4 bases to trimming and J lost 4 bases; unmatched junction nucleotides: 7. CDR3 amino acids: CASSVSDSGGYNEQFF. CDR3 bases: TGTGCCAGCAGTGTCAGCGATAGCGGGGGGTACAATGAGCAGTTCTTC.

This clone was recorded only once. The chain employs TRBV4-3 and TRBJ2-5, with 9 bases matching TRBD2. Trimming at V came to 0 bases and at J to 7 bases, leaving 3 bases not matched to a gene. CDR1 and CDR2 (germline): LGHNA, YSLEER. CDR3 length equals 14 residues. CDR3 DNA: TGCGCCAGCAGCCAAGATGTACTAGCGGGGACCCAGTACTTC. Its translation: CASSQDVLAGTQYF.

J is TRBJ2-5 and V is TRBV4-1, with TRBD2 matching 7 bases. Germline assignment: CDR1 MGHRA and CDR2 YSYEKL. V lost 0 bases and J lost 6; bases outside the gene matches: 7. The CDR3 sequence is 15 residues long. The CDR3 DNA reads as TGCGCCAGCAGCCAAGAGTTGACTAGCTCGAAGACCCAGTACTTC. Translating it yields CASSQELTSSKTQYF.

The CDR3 is CASSLGGTGSYEQYF. DNA of the CDR3: TGCGCCAGCAGCTTGGGTGGGACAGGCTCCTACGAGCAGTACTTC. The chain couples TRBV5-1 to TRBJ2-7; TRBD1 matches 8 bases. This CDR3 spans 15 amino acids. CDR1 is SGHRS and CDR2 is YFSETQ in the germline V gene. The ends lost 0 bases at V and 0 bases at J; junction bases unmatched: 2.

The chain couples TRBV11-2 to TRBJ2-2; weak D call: TRBD2 (6 bases). Trimming took 1 base from V and 6 from J, leaving 12 bases between them. CDR1 and CDR2 (germline): SGHAT, FQNNGV. This CDR3 has 15 amino acids. The CDR3: CASSLGSGGAGELFF. In DNA form, the CDR3 reads TGTGCCAGCAGCTTAGGTTCCGGAGGGGCCGGGGAGCTGTTTTTT.

The J gene is TRBJ1-3, the V gene TRBV19, with TRBD1 identical over 7 bases. The CDR3 spans 17 residues. Germline assignment: CDR1 LNHDA and CDR2 SQIVND (reference sequence). Trimming at V came to 2 bases and at J to 5 bases, leaving 12 bases not matched to a gene. This CDR3 is CASSIWGRGLDRNTIYF. The CDR3 DNA is TGTGCCAGTAGTATATGGGGCAGGGGGTTAGACAGAAACACCATATATTTT. Using reference TRBV19 and TRBJ1-3 for the parts outside the CDR3, the full variable domain is DGGITQSPKYLFRKEGQNVTLSCEQNLNHDAMYWYRQDPGQGLRLIYYSQIVNDFQKGDIAEGYSVSREKKESFPLTVTSAQKNPTAFYLCASSIWGRGLDRNTIYFGEGSWLTVV.

This CDR3 reads CASSLASGGGNSPLHF. The DNA of the CDR3 is TGTGCCAGCAGCTTAGCGTCAGGGGGAGGTAATTCACCCCTCCACTTT. The rearrangement links TRBV7-2 to TRBJ1-6; TRBD1 matches at 7 bases. CDR1 and CDR2 (germline): SGHTA, FQGNSA. The length of the CDR3 is 16 residues. V lost 0 bases, J lost 6 bases, and 5 bases stayed unmatched. The variable domain in full, with the rest retrieved from reference TRBV7-2 and TRBJ1-6, is GAGVSQSPSNKVTEKGKDVELRCDPISGHTALYWYRQSLGQGLEFLIYFQGNSAPDKSGLPSDRFSAERTGGSVSTLTIQRTQQEDSAVYLCASSLASGGGNSPLHFGNGTRLTVT.

The chain links TRBV30 to TRBJ2-3; TRBD2 agrees at 13 bases. Germline V gene data show CDR1 as GTSNPN and CDR2 as SVGIG (reference sequence). J lost 4 bases, V lost 1 base, and 14 bases had no gene match. This CDR3 is 19 amino acids long. CDR3 sequence reads: CAWSDRLPGLAGRSDTQYF. CDR3 bases: TGTGCCTGGAGTGACCGATTGCCGGGACTAGCGGGGAGATCAGATACGCAGTATTTT.

The chain recombines TRBV5-6 with TRBJ1-6; D not resolved. V was cut by 4 bases and J by 10 bases, with 18 bases left in between. This CDR3 is 15 amino acids long. CDR1 is SGHDT, CDR2 YYEEEE, per germline. The CDR3 loop reads CASSVLGRPESPLHF. In DNA, the CDR3 is TGTGCCAGCAGCGTATTAGGAAGACCGGAGTCACCCCTCCACTTT.

The chain carries TRBV7-9 and TRBJ2-1, with TRBD2 matching 9 bases. The CDR3 length is 16 residues. Looked up from germline, CDR1 is SEHNR and CDR2 is FQNEAQ (reference sequence). With V trimmed by 3 bases and J by 4 bases, 7 bases remained unmatched. The CDR3 loop is CASSLASGAGYNEQFF. The DNA of the CDR3 is TGTGCCAGCAGCTTGGCTAGCGGGGCCGGATACAATGAGCAGTTCTTC.